Following are 14 T cell receptor beta chains from one sample sequenced in a study of shared clonotypes between healthy human individuals. Selected positively for CCR7 and CD45RO-negative, naive CD8 cells excluded terminally differentiated effector memory CD45RA+ cells. Generated by immunoSEQ multiplex PCR, the TCRdb table keeps only in-frame clones and is missing some. The repertoire holds about 1,900,000 clones, less than 95% seen once, with more than 0.9% in the top ten. Material: naive CD8+ T cells sorted from blood. The receptors come from a man aged 18 to 29 in good health.

This chain connects TRBV7-9 to TRBJ1-6; D unclear. The germline V and J ends were trimmed by 3 bases and 0 bases, with 12 bases remaining between them. The CDR3 consists of 17 residues. CDR1 and CDR2 from the germline V gene are SEHNR and FQNEAQ (reference sequence). CDR3 coding DNA: TGTGCCAGCAGCTTTGACGCCGAGAGCTCCTATAATTCACCCCTCCACTTT. Residues: CASSFDAESSYNSPLHF.

CDR3 in amino acids: CASSPMGQQETQYF. The DNA for the CDR3 is TGCGCCAGCAGTCCCATGGGACAACAAGAGACCCAGTACTTC. The chain couples TRBV5-1 to TRBJ2-5; D may be TRBD1 (6 bases). With 5 bases removed from V and 2 bases from J, the gap between germline ends came to 13 bases. The CDR3 consists of 14 residues. CDR1 SGHRS and CDR2 YFSETQ come from the germline V gene.

CDR3 loop: CASVWSGDTGELFF. DNA for the CDR3: TGTGCCAGCGTTTGGTCAGGGGACACCGGGGAGCTGTTTTTT. The chain has TRBV28 and TRBJ2-2; a possible D gene is TRBD1 (6 bases). Germline V CDR1 and CDR2: MDHEN, SYDVKM. Trimming left V 8 bases short and J 3 bases short, with 13 bases between. This CDR3 has 14 amino acids.

V and J are TRBV27 and TRBJ1-2, with D hard to call. Germline V lookup: CDR1 MNHEY, CDR2 SMNVEV (reference sequence). The CDR3 totals 15 residues. Trimming shortened V by 0 bases and J by 4 bases, and 12 bases separated the two germline ends. CDR3 protein: CASSLSVVGSYGYTF. Written as DNA, the CDR3 is TGTGCCAGCAGTTTATCGGTTGTGGGGAGCTATGGCTACACCTTC.

As regards this clone: In the same sample, other DNA sequences code for this CDR3. The genes are TRBV5-1 and TRBJ2-7; D remains unclear. Per germline, CDR1 SGHRS and CDR2 YFSETQ. The V end was cut by 0 bases, the J end by 2 bases, with 6 bases between. The CDR3 is 13 amino acids. For the CDR3, the DNA is TGCGCCAGCAGCTTGGCGGCCACCTACGAGCAGTACTTC. Amino acids: CASSLAATYEQYF.

The genes are TRBV10-3 and TRBJ1-5; TRBD1 is a possible D gene (5 bases). Germline CDR1 is ENHRY and CDR2 is SYGVKD. The V and J ends lost 10 bases and 7 bases respectively, with 17 bases between them. CDR3 length equals 13 residues. The CDR3 loop is CATQGEGGQPQHF. As DNA, the CDR3 is TGTGCCACCCAAGGGGAGGGCGGCCAGCCCCAGCATTTT.

Here the CDR3 reads CASREGDEHEKLFF. In DNA form, the CDR3 reads TGTGCCAGCAGAGAGGGGGACGAGCATGAAAAACTGTTTTTT. The genes are TRBV2 and TRBJ1-4, with D possibly being TRBD1 (6 bases). This CDR3 is built from 14 residues. Germline V gene lookup returns CDR1 SNHLY and CDR2 FYNNEI. V lost 6 bases and J lost 6, with 14 bases in between.

The DNA for the CDR3 is TGCGCCAGCAGCCAGGAGACAGTTACCTACGAGCAGTACTTC. Translated: CASSQETVTYEQYF. The chain joins TRBV4-3 to TRBJ2-7; maybe TRBD1 (5 bases). With 3 bases removed from V and 2 bases from J, the gap between germline ends came to 11 bases. From germline, CDR1 is LGHNA and CDR2 YSLEER. There are 14 residues in the CDR3.

V gene TRBV9 combines with J gene TRBJ2-2; the D call may be TRBD1 or TRBD2 (5 bases each). V lost 0 bases and J lost 3, with 12 bases in between. Germline V gene sequence: CDR1 SGDLS, CDR2 YYNGEE. There are 16 residues in the CDR3. The CDR3 DNA sequence: TGTGCCAGCAGCGTAGCGAGGGGTTTGGACACCGGGGAGCTGTTTTTT. Amino acid sequence: CASSVARGLDTGELFF.

In its sample, this clone was seen once. This chain connects TRBV27 to TRBJ1-5; D is perhaps TRBD1 (5 bases). The CDR3 contains 16 residues. V lost 5 bases to trimming and J lost 7 bases, with 21 bases between them. CDR1 and CDR2 (germline): MNHEY, SMNVEV (reference sequence). The CDR3 spells CASSPSRVVGVQPQHF. CDR3 in DNA: TGTGCCAGCAGTCCCTCCCGAGTGGTGGGGGTGCAGCCCCAGCATTTT.

V usage is TRBV5-1 and J usage is TRBJ2-3; D is possibly TRBD1 (5 bases). V lost 2 bases and J 2 bases, leaving 9 bases between the germline ends. The CDR3 is made up of 14 amino acids. Germline loops: CDR1 SGHRS, CDR2 YFSETQ. DNA of the CDR3: TGCGCCAGCAGCTTCTCAGGGAACACAGATACGCAGTATTTT. This encodes CASSFSGNTDTQYF.

The chain combines TRBV9 with TRBJ2-5, with D maybe TRBD1 (7 bases). V lost 4 bases to trimming and J lost 1 base, with 17 bases between them. This CDR3 region has 16 residues. Germline CDR1 and CDR2: SGDLS and YYNGEE. The CDR3 region is CASSPEGAGTQETQYF. CDR3 nucleotides: TGTGCCAGCAGCCCCGAGGGGGCGGGGACCCAAGAGACCCAGTACTTC.

The V and J genes are TRBV28 and TRBJ1-4; no reliable D call. Germline CDR1 MDHEN, CDR2 SYDVKM. CDR3 length equals 15 residues. Trimming took 5 bases from V and 0 from J, leaving 10 bases between them. DNA for the CDR3: TGTGCCAGCAGTGCAACAGTTGCAACTAATGAAAAACTGTTTTTT. This encodes CASSATVATNEKLFF.

This chain joins TRBV19 and TRBJ2-7, with 7 bases that match TRBD1. There are 15 residues in the CDR3. V lost 3 bases and J lost 3; bases outside the gene matches: 8. Germline loops: CDR1 LNHDA, CDR2 SQIVND (reference sequence). This CDR3 reads CASSISGTVFYEQYF. The DNA of the CDR3 is TGTGCCAGTAGTATCTCTGGGACAGTATTCTACGAGCAGTACTTC. Together with reference TRBV19 and TRBJ2-7, the CDR3 gives the full variable domain: DGGITQSPKYLFRKEGQNVTLSCEQNLNHDAMYWYRQDPGQGLRLIYYSQIVNDFQKGDIAEGYSVSREKKESFPLTVTSAQKNPTAFYLCASSISGTVFYEQYFGPGTRLTVT.